These 30 T cell receptor beta chains were all obtained from the same sample, sequenced in a study of molecular identifiers for immune sequencing clone quantification. TCRdb re-called the PCR reads through MiXCR, storing one row per CDR3 protein. This sample has about 320,000 distinct CDR3 sequences, with roughly a fifth found just once. Material: naive CD8+ T cells from blood, with Jurkat cell RNA spiked in. Subset reported: FACS-sorted CD8+CD4-CCR7+CD45RA+ naive T cells. These receptors all stem from a human donor in good health. Some libraries in this study had Jurkat cell RNA spiked in.

This clonotype occurred many times. The rearrangement uses TRBV7-9 and TRBJ2-7; 8 bases map to TRBD2. The CDR3 totals 13 residues. CDR1 is SEHNR and CDR2 is FQNEAQ in the germline V gene (reference sequence). J gave up 7 bases and V 5 bases, and 7 bases lay outside the gene matches. The CDR3 nucleotides read TGTGCCAGCAGCACGGGACTAGTCAGTGAGCAGTACTTC. It encodes CASSTGLVSEQYF.

Remarks on this clonotype: One base away lies a much larger clone, so this may be a sequencing read error. V is TRBV9 and J is TRBJ2-3; 10 bases are a match to TRBD2. The CDR3 is 17 residues long. Per the germline V gene, CDR1 is SGDLS and CDR2 is YYNGEE. CDR3 nucleotides: TGTGCCGGCAGCGTAGGAGAAACTAGCGGGGCCACAGATACGCAGTATTTT. It codes for CAGSVGETSGATDTQYF.

This clonotype showed up many times. V is TRBV30 and J is TRBJ2-7; TRBD2 agrees at 9 bases. The V segment lost 2 bases and the J segment 5 bases; nucleotides outside the gene matches: 7. CDR1 and CDR2 from the germline V gene are GTSNPN and SVGIG (reference sequence). The CDR3 runs 14 residues. Here the CDR3 DNA reads TGTGCCTGGAGTCCTCGGGGACTAGCCCACGAGCAGTACTTC. Its protein is CAWSPRGLAHEQYF.

Regarding this clonotype: A much larger clone lies a single base off, so this may be a read error. The chain is built from TRBV5-4 and TRBJ2-1, with D possibly being TRBD1 or TRBD2 (5 bases each). This CDR3 has 14 residues. Germline V gene sequence: CDR1 SGHNT, CDR2 YYREEE (reference sequence). Trimming stripped 5 bases from V and 7 bases from J, with 16 bases between. The CDR3 protein is CASRILGWGNEQFF. The DNA for the CDR3 is TGTGCCAGCAGGATACTGGGATGGGGGAATGAGCAGTTCTTC.

At least ten counts were recorded for this clonotype. V is TRBV12-3 or TRBV12-4 and J is TRBJ1-1; 7 bases map to TRBD1. Unmatched junction bases numbered 6, after V lost 5 bases and J lost 6 bases. The CDR3 is made up of 13 amino acids. The CDR3 nucleotides are TGTGCCAGCAGTCAAACAGGGGCCGCTGAAGCTTTCTTT. Translated: CASSQTGAAEAFF.

This clonotype was seen many times. This rearrangement joins TRBV25-1 to TRBJ2-4, with unresolved D. Trimming shortened V by 7 bases and J by 4 bases, and 14 bases separated the two germline ends. This CDR3 comprises 14 residues. Germline CDR1 reads MGHDK; CDR2 reads SYGVNS. CDR3 residues: CASKRSPWKNIQYF. The DNA for the CDR3 is TGTGCCAGCAAGAGGTCCCCCTGGAAAAACATTCAGTACTTC.

As concerns this clonotype: A much larger clone is a single base away; this may be a read error. The CDR3 protein is CATSGQGSSGNTGELFF. The DNA for the CDR3 is TGTGCCACCAGTGGACAGGGATCAAGCGGGAACACCGGGGAGCTGTTTTTT. This sequence joins TRBV24-1 and TRBJ2-2, with 7 bases aligning to TRBD1. The CDR3 covers 17 residues. V gave up 5 bases and J gave up 1 base; unmatched junction bases: 9. CDR1 and CDR2 from the germline V gene are KGHDR and SFDVKD.

About this clonotype itself: This may be a read error, as it is one base from a much larger clone. The rearrangement links TRBV20-1 to TRBJ2-5; D tentatively reads TRBD1 or TRBD2 (6 bases each). Germline values: CDR1 DFQATT, CDR2 SNEGSKA (reference sequence). This CDR3 region has 14 residues. CDR3 sequence reads: CSARSPGGQEAQYF. CDR3 sequence (DNA): TGCAGTGCTAGATCCCCCGGGGGACAAGAGGCCCAGTACTTC.

This clonotype has ten or more counts. The genes are TRBV19 and TRBJ2-7, with D perhaps assigned TRBD1 or TRBD2 (5 bases each). Trimming left V 5 bases short and J 1 base short, with 12 bases between. Germline CDR1 LNHDA, CDR2 SQIVND (reference sequence). CDR3 length equals 14 residues. CDR3 bases: TGTGCCAGTAGTGTCCCAGGGAGTTCCTACGAGCAGTACTTC. Protein product: CASSVPGSSYEQYF.

This clonotype appeared many times. The V gene is TRBV7-9, the J gene TRBJ2-7, with 7 bases lining up with TRBD1. CDR3 size: 11 residues. V was pared by 7 bases and J by 6 bases, with 3 bases of the junction left unmatched. Germline V lookup: CDR1 SEHNR, CDR2 FQNEAQ (reference sequence). This CDR3 reads CASTTGVEQYF. DNA of the CDR3: TGTGCCAGCACCACAGGGGTCGAGCAGTACTTC.

This clonotype was counted a few times. The J gene is TRBJ2-3, the V gene TRBV6-2 or TRBV6-3; D tentatively reads TRBD1 or TRBD2 (5 bases each). Germline-derived CDR1 and CDR2 are MNHEY and SVGEGT. V gave up 2 bases and J gave up 3 bases, with 24 bases separating them. The CDR3 has 19 amino acids. The CDR3 loop reads CASSYPLGERPLGTDTQYF. As DNA, the CDR3 is TGTGCCAGCAGTTACCCTTTGGGGGAGCGCCCCTTGGGGACAGATACGCAGTATTTT.

This clonotype was counted at least ten times. The chain couples TRBV9 to TRBJ2-3; 7 bases agree with TRBD2. CDR3 length equals 16 residues. Germline V lookup: CDR1 SGDLS, CDR2 YYNGEE. Unmatched junction bases numbered 10, after V lost 4 bases and J lost 2 bases. Written as DNA, the CDR3 is TGTGCCAGCAGCCCAAACAGCGGGGACTTCACAGATACGCAGTATTTT. Encoded protein: CASSPNSGDFTDTQYF.

This clonotype was detected many times. The chain joins TRBV4-3 to TRBJ1-1; D remains ambiguous. The V end lost 10 bases, the J end lost 5 bases, and 11 bases lay between the germline ends. Germline V CDR1 and CDR2: LGHNA, YSLEER. CDR3 length: 11 residues. DNA of the CDR3: TGCGCCACCGGTGGGGAAACTGAAGCTTTCTTT. Protein product: CATGGETEAFF.

Of note for this clonotype: A much larger clone differs by one base, so this may be a read error. The V gene is TRBV5-1, the J gene TRBJ1-1; TRBD1 matches at 11 bases. Germline V lookup: CDR1 SGHRS, CDR2 YFSETQ. There are 15 residues in the CDR3. With 4 bases clipped from V and 3 bases from J, the junction kept 5 bases outside the gene matches. Written as DNA, the CDR3 is TGCGCCAGCAGCCAGTGGACAGGGGGCTACACTGAAGCTTTCTTT. Its translation is CASSQWTGGYTEAFF. Using reference TRBV5-1 and TRBJ1-1 for the parts outside the CDR3, the full variable domain is KAGVTQTPRYLIKTRGQQVTLSCSPISGHRSVSWYQQTPGQGLQFLFEYFSETQRNKGNFPGRFSGRQFSNSRSEMNVSTLELGDSALYLCASSQWTGGYTEAFFGQGTRLTVV.

This clonotype was picked up a small number of times. This rearrangement joins TRBV27 to TRBJ2-7; the D gene is possibly TRBD1 (5 bases). CDR3 length: 13 amino acids. Trimming left V 10 bases short and J 3 bases short, with 16 bases between. Germline CDR1 and CDR2: MNHEY and SMNVEV (reference sequence). CDR3 DNA sequence: TGTGCCACCGAGGACACGGCGAGCTACGAGCAGTACTTC. Its translation: CATEDTASYEQYF.

The chain is built from TRBV7-8 and TRBJ1-4; possibly TRBD1 for D (5 bases). This CDR3 has 17 residues. Germline lookup yields CDR1 SGHVS and CDR2 FQNEAQ. V was trimmed by 0 bases and J by 0 bases, leaving 11 bases between them. For the CDR3, the DNA is TGTGCCAGCAGCTTAGCGCTAACGGGGGCAACTAATGAAAAACTGTTTTTT. Protein sequence: CASSLALTGATNEKLFF.

This clonotype has at least ten counts. This rearrangement joins TRBV6-6 to TRBJ2-6; D may be TRBD2 (6 bases). The CDR3 runs 18 residues. The germline V gene has CDR1 MNHNY and CDR2 SVGAGI (reference sequence). V lost 0 bases and J lost 0, with 12 bases in between. CDR3 loop: CASSYSPVEGSGANVLTF. The CDR3 DNA reads as TGTGCCAGCAGTTACTCCCCCGTGGAGGGCTCTGGGGCCAACGTCCTGACTTTC.

This clonotype occurred many times. DNA for the CDR3: TGTGCCAGCAGCTTAGGGGCGGGGGGGCTTCAAGAGACCCAGTACTTC. Residues: CASSLGAGGLQETQYF. V usage is TRBV7-2 and J usage is TRBJ2-5, with 9 bases lining up with TRBD2. Unmatched junction bases numbered 5, after V lost 1 base and J lost 2 bases. CDR1 and CDR2 from the germline V gene are SGHTA and FQGNSA. This CDR3 comprises 16 residues.

At least ten counts were recorded for this clonotype. The chain employs TRBV13 and TRBJ2-6; D may be TRBD2 (5 bases). The CDR3 runs to 16 residues. V shed 5 bases and J shed 0 bases, with 11 bases lying between them. Germline values: CDR1 PRHDT, CDR2 FYEKMQ (reference sequence). Here the CDR3 reads CASSVERDSGANVLTF. CDR3 nucleotide sequence: TGTGCCAGCAGCGTCGAGAGGGACTCTGGGGCCAACGTCCTGACTTTC.

Remarks on this clonotype: The CDR3 end shows no conserved phenylalanine or tryptophan, and so a read error is likely. This chain uses TRBV12-3 or TRBV12-4 with TRBJ2-5, with D possibly TRBD2 on 5 matching bases. V lost 8 bases to trimming and J lost 5 bases, with 12 bases between them. The CDR3 contains 12 residues. The CDR3, as DNA: TGTGCCAGCTCGTCTAGCCGTGAGACCCAGTACCTC. Protein sequence: CASSSSRETQYL.

The gene calls are TRBV29-1 and TRBJ2-7; 8 bases align to TRBD1. With V trimmed by 1 base and J by 4 bases, 6 bases remained unmatched. The CDR3 has 14 residues. CDR1 is SQVTM and CDR2 is ANQGSEA in the germline V gene. This CDR3 is CSVEGRDRPYEQYF. Written as DNA, the CDR3 is TGCAGCGTTGAAGGCCGGGACAGGCCGTACGAGCAGTACTTC.

Turning to this clonotype: Sequence at one end of the junction differs from germline and may be a read error. The rearrangement links TRBV20-1 to TRBJ2-5; no firm D call. This CDR3 is 12 amino acids long. Germline CDR1 is DFQATT and CDR2 is SNEGSKA (reference sequence). The CDR3 coding sequence is TGCAGTGCTAGAGATCAATTGGAGACCCGGTACTTC. This encodes CSARDQLETRYF.

This clonotype was found many times. V usage is TRBV9 and J usage is TRBJ2-5; 7 bases agree with TRBD2. V dropped 0 bases and J dropped 1; count of bases not matched to a gene: 3. Germline CDR1 reads SGDLS; CDR2 reads YYNGEE. This CDR3 has 15 amino acids. In nucleotides, the CDR3 is TGTGCCAGCAGCGTAGGGGCTAGCGGCCAAGAGACCCAGTACTTC. Protein: CASSVGASGQETQYF.

This clonotype was observed many times. The V and J genes are TRBV13 and TRBJ1-1; D is perhaps TRBD1 (5 bases). Per germline, CDR1 PRHDT and CDR2 FYEKMQ (reference sequence). CDR3 length: 15 residues. The V end was cut by 1 base, the J end by 6 bases, with 15 bases between. The CDR3 reads CASSLAGSGEAEAFF. Written as DNA, the CDR3 is TGTGCCAGCAGCTTAGCCGGTTCGGGGGAGGCTGAAGCTTTCTTT.

A remark on this clonotype: A much larger clone lies one base from this, so it may be a read error. The genes are TRBV7-8 and TRBJ1-5, with 8 nucleotides matching TRBD1. This CDR3 region has 16 residues. Germline V gene data show CDR1 as SGHVS and CDR2 as FQNEAQ. V was clipped by 5 bases and J by 5 bases; unmatched bases: 11. The CDR3 DNA is TGTGCCAGCAGCATAGGCGGCCAGGGGGCACATCAGCCCCAGCATTTT. It specifies CASSIGGQGAHQPQHF.

The chain employs TRBV5-3 and TRBJ2-2, with D hard to call. TRBV5-3 is filed as an ORF, its function uncertain. Trimming left V 7 bases short and J 4 bases short, with 17 bases between. The CDR3 is 15 residues long. The CDR3 DNA sequence: TGTGCCAGAGAAGTCTGTCTGTCTCTCACCGGGGAGCTGTTTTTT. It specifies CAREVCLSLTGELFF.

This clonotype has a count of ten or more. The chain joins TRBV7-8 to TRBJ1-1; tentative D call: TRBD1 (6 bases). V shed 4 bases and J shed 4 bases, with 19 bases lying between them. Germline V CDR1 and CDR2: SGHVS, FQNEAQ. The CDR3 runs 16 residues. CDR3 bases: TGTGCCAGCAGCTCCCTTTCGGCCGTCAGGGGCACTGAAGCTTTCTTT. It translates to CASSSLSAVRGTEAFF. Based on the CDR3 plus reference TRBV7-8 and TRBJ1-1, the full variable domain is GAGVSQSPRYKVAKRGQDVALRCDPISGHVSLFWYQQALGQGPEFLTYFQNEAQLDKSGLPSDRFFAERPEGSVSTLKIQRTQQEDSAVYLCASSSLSAVRGTEAFFGQGTRLTVV.

Details on this clonotype: The junction departs from germline at one end; a sequencing error may be responsible. The gene calls are TRBV12-3 or TRBV12-4 and TRBJ2-7; either TRBD1 or TRBD2 may fit D (6 bases each). The CDR3 totals 12 residues. In DNA, the CDR3 is TGTGCCAGCTCAGGGGAGGACTACGAGCAGCACTTC. Encoded protein: CASSGEDYEQHF.

V and J are TRBV19 and TRBJ2-2; perhaps TRBD1 as D (6 bases). The ends were cut back, 8 bases at V and 7 bases at J, with 14 bases in the middle. The germline CDR1 and CDR2 sequences are LNHDA and SQIVND (reference sequence). The CDR3 has 13 amino acids. This chain's CDR3 is CASATGMNGELFF. CDR3 coding DNA: TGTGCCAGTGCCACAGGGATGAACGGGGAGCTGTTTTTT.

On this clonotype: This could be a read error, since a much larger clone is one nucleotide away. This chain uses TRBV27 with TRBJ1-1; possible D gene TRBD1, 5 bases. Germline lookup yields CDR1 MNHEY and CDR2 SMNVEV (reference sequence). V lost 2 bases and J lost 9, with 13 bases in between. This CDR3 is built from 13 residues. The CDR3: CASSLGAAVQAFF. The CDR3, as DNA: TGTGCCAGCAGTTTAGGGGCCGCGGTTCAAGCTTTCTTT.